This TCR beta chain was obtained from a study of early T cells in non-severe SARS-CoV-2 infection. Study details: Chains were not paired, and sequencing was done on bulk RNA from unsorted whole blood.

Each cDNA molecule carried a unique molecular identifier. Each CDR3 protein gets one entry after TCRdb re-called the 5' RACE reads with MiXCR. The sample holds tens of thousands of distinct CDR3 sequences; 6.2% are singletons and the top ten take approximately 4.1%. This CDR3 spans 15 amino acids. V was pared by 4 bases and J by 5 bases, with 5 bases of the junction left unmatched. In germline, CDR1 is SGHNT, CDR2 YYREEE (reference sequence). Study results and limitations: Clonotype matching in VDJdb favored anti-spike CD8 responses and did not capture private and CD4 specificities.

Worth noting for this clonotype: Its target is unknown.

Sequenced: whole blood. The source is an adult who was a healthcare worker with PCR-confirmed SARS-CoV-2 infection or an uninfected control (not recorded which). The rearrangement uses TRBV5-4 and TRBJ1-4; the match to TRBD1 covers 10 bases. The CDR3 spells CASSSGQGGNEKLFF. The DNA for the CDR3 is TGTGCCAGCAGCAGCGGACAGGGGGGAAATGAAAAACTGTTTTTT.